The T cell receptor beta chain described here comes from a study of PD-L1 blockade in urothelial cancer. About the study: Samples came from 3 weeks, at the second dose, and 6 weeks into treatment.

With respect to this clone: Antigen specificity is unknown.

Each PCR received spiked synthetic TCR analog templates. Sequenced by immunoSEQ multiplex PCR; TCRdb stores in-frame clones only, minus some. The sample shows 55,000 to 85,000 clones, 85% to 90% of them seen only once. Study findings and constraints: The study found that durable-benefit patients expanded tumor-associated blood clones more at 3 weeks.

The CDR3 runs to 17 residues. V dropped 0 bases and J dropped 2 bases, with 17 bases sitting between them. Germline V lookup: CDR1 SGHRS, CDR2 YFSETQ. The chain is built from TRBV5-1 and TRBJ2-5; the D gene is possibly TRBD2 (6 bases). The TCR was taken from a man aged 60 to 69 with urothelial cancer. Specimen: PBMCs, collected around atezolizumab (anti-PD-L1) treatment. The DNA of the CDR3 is TGCGCCAGCAGCTTGGGGGCTGGGACTTCTATTCAAGAGACCCAGTACTTC. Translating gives CASSLGAGTSIQETQYF.